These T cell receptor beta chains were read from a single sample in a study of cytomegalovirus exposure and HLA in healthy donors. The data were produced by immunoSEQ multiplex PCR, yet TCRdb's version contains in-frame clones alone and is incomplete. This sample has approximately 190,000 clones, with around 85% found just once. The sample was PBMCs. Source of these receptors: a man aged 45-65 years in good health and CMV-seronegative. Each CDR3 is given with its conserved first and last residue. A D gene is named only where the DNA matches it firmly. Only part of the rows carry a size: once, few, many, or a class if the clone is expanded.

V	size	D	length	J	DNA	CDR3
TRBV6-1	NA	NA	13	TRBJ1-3	TGTGCCAGCAGTGTTCCTTCTGGAAACACCATATATTTT	CASSVPSGNTIYF
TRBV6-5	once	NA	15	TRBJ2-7	TGTGCCAGCAGTTACTCGGAGGCGGGTAATTACGAGCAGTACTTC	CASSYSEAGNYEQYF
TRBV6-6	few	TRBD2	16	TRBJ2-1	TGTGCCAGCAGTTACTCGAAGGGACTAGCGGGGGGCCTCCAGTTCTTC	CASSYSKGLAGGLQFF
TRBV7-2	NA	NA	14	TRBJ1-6	TGTGCCAGCAGCTTAGCAGGGGAGGGTTCACCCCTCCACTTT	CASSLAGEGSPLHF
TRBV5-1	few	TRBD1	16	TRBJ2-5	TGCGCCAGCAGCGGGGGGACAGGGGGGTACCAAGAGACCCAGTACTTC	CASSGGTGGYQETQYF
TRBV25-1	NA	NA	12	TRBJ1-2	TGTGCCAGCAGTCCAGGCACCTATGGCTACACCTTC	CASSPGTYGYTF
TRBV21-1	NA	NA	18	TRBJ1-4	TGTGCCAGCAGCAAAGGATTCCCAGGGGGAAAATCTAATGAAAAACTGTTTTTT	CASSKGFPGGKSNEKLFF
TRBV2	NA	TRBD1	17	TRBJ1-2	TGTGCCAGCAGTGAAGTGACAGGGCGAATAAGAAACTATGGCTACACCTTC	CASSEVTGRIRNYGYTF
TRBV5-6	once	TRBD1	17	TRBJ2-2	TGTGCCAGCAGCTTAGTTCCCGGGACAGGGATGACCGGGGAGCTGTTTTTT	CASSLVPGTGMTGELFF
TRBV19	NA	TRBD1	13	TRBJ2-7	TGTGCCAGCCGCGGGACAGGGTCCTACGAGCAGTACTTC	CASRGTGSYEQYF
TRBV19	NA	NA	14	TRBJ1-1	TGTGCCAGTAGAACCGACAGGTTCGGCACTGAAGCTTTCTTT	CASRTDRFGTEAFF
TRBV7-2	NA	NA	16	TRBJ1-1	TGTGCCAGCAGCTTATATGAGGGGGTCGCGAACACTGAAGCTTTCTTT	CASSLYEGVANTEAFF
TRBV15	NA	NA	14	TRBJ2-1	TGTGCCACCAGCCGGTCGCAGGACTACAATGAGCAGTTCTTC	CATSRSQDYNEQFF
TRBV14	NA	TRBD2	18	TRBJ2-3	TGTGCCAGCAGCCCAGCGGCGGGGGGGCCCAGATTAACAGATACGCAGTATTTT	CASSPAAGGPRLTDTQYF
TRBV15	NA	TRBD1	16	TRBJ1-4	TGTGCCACCAGCCGCCCGGGAGGACAGGGATTTCAAAAACTGTTTTTT	CATSRPGGQGFQKLFF
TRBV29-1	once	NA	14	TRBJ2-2	TGCAGCGTTGAATACAGTGCGAACACCGGGGAGCTGTTTTTT	CSVEYSANTGELFF
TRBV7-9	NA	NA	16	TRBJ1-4	TGTTCCAGCAGCTTACCACCCGGCGGGAGGGATGAAAAACTGTTTTTT	CSSSLPPGGRDEKLFF
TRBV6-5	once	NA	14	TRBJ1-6	TGTGCCAGCAGTTACTCCGGGGGTAATTCACCCCTCCACTTT	CASSYSGGNSPLHF
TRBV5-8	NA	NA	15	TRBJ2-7	TGTGCCAGCAGCTTCATAGGGACACGAACCTACGAGCAGTACTTC	CASSFIGTRTYEQYF
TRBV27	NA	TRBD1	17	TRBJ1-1	TGTGCCAGCAGTCCACCCCCCATTAGGGTGGGACAGACCGAAGCTTTCTTT	CASSPPPIRVGQTEAFF